The rows below give T cell receptor beta chains drawn from one sample of a study of T cells after posttransplantation cyclophosphamide. TCRdb's table, derived via immunoSEQ multiplex PCR, lists solely in-frame clones and lacks some. The data show 15,000 to 20,000 clones, approximately 80% seen once. The material was PBMCs, obtained 430 to 450 days after allogeneic stem cell transplant with calcineurin inhibitor and methotrexate. The receptors here all came from a male patient aged 25 to 39 who received an allogeneic stem cell transplant from an unrelated donor, was CMV-positive, and had acute and chronic GVHD. Some T cells may be the graft donor's. CDR3s include the opening cysteine and the closing phenylalanine or tryptophan. Fields, in order: J gene, clone size, D gene, V gene, CDR3 protein, CDR3 DNA. A D gene is named only where the DNA matches it firmly. Some rows mark clone size as missing; the rest say once, few, many or name a class of expanded clone.

TRBJ2-2 NA NA TRBV28 CASSDYRDSGELFF TGTGCCAGCAGTGATTACAGGGATTCCGGGGAGCTGTTTTTT
TRBJ1-2 once NA TRBV19 CASNHGGGGGYTF TGTGCCAGTAACCACGGGGGTGGCGGTGGCTACACCTTC
TRBJ2-3 few NA TRBV9 CASSGVNRATDTQYF TGTGCCAGCAGCGGGGTAAATCGAGCGACAGATACGCAGTATTTT
TRBJ2-6 NA TRBD1 TRBV7-9 CASSMTGTGAPSGANVLTF TGTGCCAGCAGCATGACCGGGACAGGGGCTCCCTCTGGGGCCAACGTCCTGACTTTC
TRBJ1-2 NA NA TRBV30 CAWSAAARFYGYTF TGTGCCTGGAGTGCCGCAGCCAGGTTCTATGGCTACACCTTC
TRBJ1-2 NA NA TRBV27 CASSSILGLTGLEDYGYTF TGTGCCAGCAGTTCGATTTTGGGTCTGACAGGTTTGGAGGACTATGGCTACACCTTC
TRBJ1-1 NA TRBD1 TRBV13 CASSLGQGYTEAFF TGTGCCAGCAGCCTAGGACAGGGGTACACTGAAGCTTTCTTT
TRBJ1-2 NA TRBD1 TRBV6-6 CAGHDLQGESSGGYTF TGTGCCGGCCACGACCTACAGGGGGAAAGCTCGGGGGGCTACACCTTC
TRBJ1-1 NA NA TRBV7-8 CASSLLGVATEAFF TGTGCCAGCAGCCTGTTAGGGGTTGCCACTGAAGCTTTCTTT
TRBJ2-5 NA TRBD2 TRBV5-6 CASSLSGSTVGETQYF TGTGCCAGCAGTCTTAGCGGGAGTACAGTCGGGGAGACCCAGTACTTC
TRBJ2-1 NA NA TRBV6-6 CASSASGGRYNEQFF TGTGCCAGCAGCGCCTCGGGGGGCCGCTACAATGAGCAGTTCTTC
TRBJ1-2 NA TRBD1 TRBV27 CASSLGPGQPAYGYTF TGTGCCAGCAGTTTAGGTCCGGGACAGCCTGCCTATGGCTACACCTTC
TRBJ1-5 NA NA TRBV5-1 CASSLYGDRNQPQHF TGCGCCAGCAGCTTGTACGGAGACAGAAATCAGCCCCAGCATTTT
TRBJ2-4 NA TRBD1 TRBV6-5 CATLEPGQGVYF TGTGCCACCCTCGAACCGGGACAGGGCGTCTACTTC
TRBJ1-1 NA NA TRBV7-2 CASSLASWGRQVTEAFF TGTGCCAGCAGCTTAGCCTCCTGGGGGCGACAGGTGACTGAAGCTTTCTTT
TRBJ2-1 once NA TRBV28 CASTYLREQFF TGTGCCAGCACCTACCTCCGGGAGCAGTTCTTC
TRBJ1-1 NA TRBD1 TRBV27 CASSFHRGNTEAFF TGTGCCAGCAGTTTCCACAGGGGGAACACTGAAGCTTTCTTT
TRBJ2-7 NA NA TRBV7-9 CASSRPRGEQYF TGTGCCAGCAGCCGTCCCAGGGGCGAGCAGTACTTC
TRBJ1-6 NA NA TRBV4-1 CASSPSYRGGNNSPLHF TGCGCCAGCAGCCCCTCTTACAGAGGAGGAAATAATTCACCCCTCCACTTT
TRBJ2-7 NA TRBD1 TRBV4-2 CASSFNQGAREQYF TGTGCCAGCAGCTTCAATCAGGGGGCGAGGGAGCAGTACTTC
TRBJ2-5 NA NA TRBV20-1 CSAQDQETQYF TGCAGTGCTCAGGACCAAGAGACCCAGTACTTC
TRBJ2-7 NA NA TRBV5-8 CASSLGQERQYF TGTGCCAGCAGCTTGGGACAGGAGCGGCAGTACTTC
TRBJ2-7 NA TRBD1 TRBV5-1 CASSLRQGYEQYF TGCGCCAGCAGCTTGCGACAGGGGTACGAGCAGTACTTC
TRBJ2-1 NA TRBD2 TRBV19 CASSIEGLAGGPFHNEQFF TGTGCCAGTAGTATAGAAGGACTAGCGGGAGGGCCTTTCCACAATGAGCAGTTCTTC
TRBJ2-3 NA NA TRBV7-9 CASSGDRTDTQYF TGTGCCAGCAGCGGAGACCGAACGGATACGCAGTATTTT
TRBJ2-1 NA NA TRBV7-9 CASSYRDSPYNEQFF TGTGCCAGCAGCTACCGGGACTCACCCTACAATGAGCAGTTCTTC
TRBJ2-5 NA TRBD2 TRBV29-1 CSVGLAGVGETQYF TGCAGCGTCGGACTAGCGGGAGTAGGAGAGACCCAGTACTTC
TRBJ2-1 NA NA TRBV14 CASSQVYEQFF TGTGCCAGCAGCCAAGTCTACGAGCAGTTCTTC
TRBJ2-7 NA TRBD2 TRBV11-1 CASSPAGGPLEQYF TGTGCCAGCAGCCCAGCGGGAGGGCCTCTCGAGCAGTACTTC
TRBJ1-1 NA NA TRBV30 CAWSVGDAEAFF TGTGCCTGGAGTGTAGGGGATGCTGAAGCTTTCTTT
TRBJ2-2 NA NA TRBV9 CASSVGGGPNTGELFF TGTGCCAGCAGCGTAGGGGGGGGGCCGAACACCGGGGAGCTGTTTTTT
TRBJ2-5 once TRBD1 TRBV28 CASSLRTGGRETQYF TGTGCCAGCAGTTTGAGGACAGGGGGCAGGGAGACCCAGTACTTC
TRBJ2-5 NA NA TRBV7-8 CASSLLSGTKQETQYF TGTGCCAGCAGCTTACTTTCCGGGACAAAACAAGAGACCCAGTACTTC
TRBJ2-7 NA NA TRBV4-3 CASSLSGAGDEQYF TGCGCCAGCAGCTTGTCGGGAGCAGGCGACGAGCAGTACTTC
TRBJ1-2 NA TRBD1 TRBV29-1 CSVEDWGQGATVGYTF TGCAGCGTTGAAGATTGGGGACAGGGAGCCACCGTTGGCTACACCTTC
TRBJ2-7 NA TRBD1 TRBV5-1 CASSPRQGASSYEQYF TGCGCCAGCAGCCCCCGACAGGGGGCCAGCTCCTACGAGCAGTACTTC
TRBJ2-6 NA NA TRBV19 CAVGGAGKAGANVLTF TGTGCGGTGGGGGGGGCGGGGAAAGCTGGGGCCAACGTCCTGACTTTC
TRBJ2-1 NA TRBD2 TRBV7-2 CASSKIPGLEGNEQFF TGTGCCAGCAGCAAGATCCCGGGACTAGAGGGGAATGAGCAGTTCTTC
TRBJ2-3 NA TRBD2 TRBV9 CASSVMLAGGSDTQYF TGTGCCAGCAGCGTCATGCTAGCGGGAGGTTCGGATACGCAGTATTTT
TRBJ1-1 NA NA TRBV5-1 CASSLGQKDTEAFF TGCGCCAGCAGCTTGGGTCAGAAAGACACTGAAGCTTTCTTT
TRBJ2-7 NA TRBD2 TRBV19 CASSIGLAGLNEQYF TGTGCCAGTAGTATAGGGCTAGCGGGACTTAACGAGCAGTACTTC
TRBJ2-7 NA TRBD2 TRBV19 CASSGSGVAYEQYF TGTGCCAGTAGTGGTAGCGGGGTCGCCTACGAGCAGTACTTC
TRBJ2-3 NA TRBD2 TRBV11-3 CASSPLAGLTDTQYF TGTGCCAGCAGTCCGCTAGCGGGCCTCACAGATACGCAGTATTTT
TRBJ2-3 NA NA TRBV29-1 CSVEGGGRTDTQYF TGCAGCGTTGAGGGGGGGGGCCGTACAGATACGCAGTATTTT
TRBJ1-1 NA NA TRBV4-3 CASSQWGGKGKSTEAFF TGCGCCAGCAGCCAATGGGGAGGAAAGGGGAAAAGCACTGAAGCTTTCTTT
TRBJ2-7 NA NA TRBV21-1 CASSTAGLHSYEQYF TGTGCCAGCAGCACTGCGGGGCTTCACTCCTACGAGCAGTACTTC
TRBJ1-3 NA NA TRBV19 CASSMNSGASGNTIYF TGTGCCAGTAGTATGAATTCAGGGGCATCTGGAAACACCATATATTTT
TRBJ2-1 NA TRBD1 TRBV5-5 CASSPHPRDRVGNEQFF TGTGCCAGCAGCCCCCACCCCCGGGACAGGGTTGGGAATGAGCAGTTCTTC
TRBJ2-3 once NA TRBV7-3 CASSPAGGGYTDTQYF TGTGCCAGCAGCCCGGCGGGCGGCGGATACACAGATACGCAGTATTTT
TRBJ2-7 once NA TRBV6-5 CASSHSTGYEQYF TGTGCCAGCAGTCACTCGACCGGGTACGAGCAGTACTTC
TRBJ1-2 once TRBD1 TRBV7-8 CASSLPSRQGAPDDYGYTF TGTGCCAGCAGCTTACCGTCTCGGCAGGGGGCCCCGGATGACTATGGCTACACCTTC